A single sample is the source of the 18 T cell receptor beta chains below, sequenced in a study of blood T cell repertoires in COVID-19. Profiled with immunoSEQ multiplex PCR; TCRdb holds only in-frame clones, not every one. Of 250,000 to 350,000 clones listed, 75% to 90% are singletons. Sequencing was performed on PBMCs or T cells enriched from blood (not recorded which). These receptors were taken from a woman in her 30s who had recovered from COVID-19.

This clone was picked up one time. The rearrangement joins TRBV5-1 to TRBJ2-1; 9 bases fit TRBD2. Germline assignment: CDR1 SGHRS and CDR2 YFSETQ. This CDR3 spans 17 amino acids. V lost 2 bases, J lost 3 bases, and 9 bases stayed unmatched. CDR3 loop: CASSLQTSGKIYNEQFF. DNA for the CDR3: TGCGCCAGCAGCTTACAGACTAGCGGAAAGATCTACAATGAGCAGTTCTTC.

The CDR3 DNA sequence: TGTGCCAGCAGCTTTCGGGGGGCGCATAGGGAGACCCAGTACTTC. Translated: CASSFRGAHRETQYF. This chain links TRBV11-2 with TRBJ2-5, with a tentative D call TRBD2 (7 bases). Germline CDR1 SGHAT, CDR2 FQNNGV. V dropped 3 bases and J dropped 5 bases, with 16 bases sitting between them. This CDR3 is 15 amino acids long.

The chain has TRBV4-1 and TRBJ2-7; the D is unclear. Trimming shortened V by 1 base and J by 4 bases, and 8 bases separated the two germline ends. The CDR3 has 13 residues. Germline loops: CDR1 MGHRA, CDR2 YSYEKL. CDR3 region: CASSQVGDYEQYF. The CDR3 nucleotides are TGCGCCAGCAGCCAAGTAGGAGATTACGAGCAGTACTTC.

The chain carries TRBV28 and TRBJ1-1, with D possibly matching TRBD1 (5 bases). This CDR3 is 14 amino acids long. V lost 3 bases and J lost 5, with 13 bases in between. Per germline, CDR1 MDHEN and CDR2 SYDVKM. CDR3 DNA: TGTGCCAGCAGTTTGGGGGGTCAGGGAACTGAAGCTTTCTTT. As protein: CASSLGGQGTEAFF.

The chain carries TRBV7-3 and TRBJ1-6; D possibly corresponds to TRBD1 (5 bases). V was cut by 0 bases and J by 10 bases, with 10 bases left in between. The CDR3 contains 14 residues. Per the germline V gene, CDR1 is SGHTA and CDR2 is FQGTGA. CDR3 protein: CASSLTQGSSPLHF. In DNA, the CDR3 is TGTGCCAGCAGCTTAACGCAGGGTTCCTCACCCCTCCACTTT.

The V and J genes are TRBV9 and TRBJ2-5, with a weak D call TRBD1 (6 bases). The ends were cut back, 3 bases at V and 3 bases at J, with 15 bases in the middle. Per germline, CDR1 SGDLS and CDR2 YYNGEE. CDR3 length: 15 residues. CDR3 bases: TGTGCCAGCAGCGCCCAGCTTCAGGGGAAAGAGACCCAGTACTTC. Translating gives CASSAQLQGKETQYF.

This sequence joins TRBV11-1 and TRBJ1-2; D remains ambiguous. Trimming took off 5 bases at V and 2 bases at J, with 12 bases between the two ends. The CDR3 covers 14 residues. Germline V gene lookup returns CDR1 SGHAT and CDR2 FQDESV (reference sequence). CDR3 sequence reads: CASSRGEGNYGYTF. The DNA of the CDR3 is TGTGCCAGCAGCCGTGGGGAGGGAAACTATGGCTACACCTTC.

A word on this clone: The same CDR3 can be traced to other DNA sequences in this sample. V and J are TRBV3-1 (or the pseudogene TRBV3-2) and TRBJ1-6; possible D gene TRBD1, 5 bases. The ends were cut back, 1 base at V and 7 bases at J, with 8 bases in the middle. The CDR3 is 14 residues long. The germline gives CDR1 LGHDT, CDR2 YNNKEL (reference sequence). CDR3 sequence: CASSQAPGNSPLHF. CDR3 nucleotide sequence: TGTGCCAGCAGCCAAGCCCCAGGGAATTCACCCCTCCACTTT.

This clone was observed a handful of times. V is TRBV19 and J is TRBJ1-4, with TRBD1 matching 7 bases. The CDR3 contains 13 residues. Unmatched junction bases numbered 9, after V lost 3 bases and J lost 14 bases. Germline-derived CDR1 and CDR2 are LNHDA and SQIVND (reference sequence). CDR3 amino acids: CASSMSRDSSLFF. The DNA for the CDR3 is TGTGCCAGTAGTATGAGCCGGGACAGCTCCCTGTTTTTT.

The chain links TRBV28 to TRBJ1-1, with D possibly matching TRBD1 (6 bases). V was clipped by 11 bases and J by 6 bases, with 16 bases between them. The CDR3 contains 12 residues. The germline gives CDR1 MDHEN, CDR2 SYDVKM. CDR3 sequence reads: CAGGTMKPEAFF. The CDR3 nucleotides are TGTGCCGGTGGGACAATGAAACCTGAAGCTTTCTTT.

The chain links TRBV29-1 to TRBJ1-5; TRBD1 agrees at 8 bases. V lost 4 bases, J lost 5 bases, and 10 bases stayed unmatched. This CDR3 contains 15 residues. Germline values: CDR1 SQVTM, CDR2 ANQGSEA. This CDR3 reads CSVGGGTGIDQPQHF. The CDR3 nucleotides are TGCAGCGTTGGGGGGGGGACAGGTATCGATCAGCCCCAGCATTTT.

J is TRBJ1-1 and V is TRBV27, with D uncertain. The V and J ends lost 4 bases and 7 bases respectively, with 22 bases between them. Germline CDR1 and CDR2: MNHEY and SMNVEV (reference sequence). CDR3 length: 16 residues. CDR3 residues: CASSSLRLTSAGEAFF. The CDR3 DNA reads TGTGCCAGCAGTTCCCTAAGGTTAACCTCGGCGGGTGAAGCTTTCTTT.

This rearrangement joins TRBV16 to TRBJ1-3; 10 bases are shared with TRBD1. Looked up from germline, CDR1 is KGHSY and CDR2 is FQNENV. Losses at the gene ends were 4 bases for V and 0 bases for J; bases not matched to a gene: 12. The length of the CDR3 is 19 residues. This CDR3 is CASSLRTGGEWISGNTIYF. CDR3 sequence (DNA): TGTGCCAGCAGCCTCCGGACAGGGGGAGAATGGATCTCTGGAAACACCATATATTTT.

This clone showed up just once. The chain combines TRBV7-8 with TRBJ2-7; 8 nucleotides line up with TRBD2. The CDR3 sequence is 16 residues long. V gave up 7 bases and J gave up 2 bases; unmatched junction bases: 13. The germline CDR1 and CDR2 sequences are SGHVS and FQNEAQ. CDR3 amino acids: CASKSVGRGATYEQYF. CDR3 in DNA: TGTGCCAGCAAATCTGTGGGGCGGGGGGCCACCTACGAGCAGTACTTC.

This chain connects TRBV4-1 to TRBJ2-1; no firm D call. The V end was cut by 1 base, the J end by 7 bases, with 17 bases between. CDR1 and CDR2 from the germline V gene are MGHRA and YSYEKL. The CDR3 length is 16 residues. Written as DNA, the CDR3 is TGCGCCAGCAGCCAAGGTCGTAGCCCAACGCCAAATGAGCAGTTCTTC. Translation: CASSQGRSPTPNEQFF.

This chain uses TRBV6-1 with TRBJ1-5; D is unresolved. Germline V gives CDR1 MNHNS, CDR2 SASEGT. This CDR3 spans 15 amino acids. Trimming stripped 0 bases from V and 2 bases from J, with 8 bases between. The CDR3 sequence is CASSEATRGNQPQHF. CDR3 coding DNA: TGTGCCAGCAGTGAAGCTACCCGGGGCAATCAGCCCCAGCATTTT.

The rearrangement links TRBV7-3 to TRBJ2-3; D gene uncertain. CDR1 and CDR2 from the germline V gene are SGHTA and FQGTGA. Trimming cost V 5 bases and J 4 bases, with 10 bases left between them. The CDR3 is made up of 13 amino acids. This chain's CDR3 is CASSRVGSDTQYF. DNA of the CDR3: TGTGCCAGCAGCCGCGTCGGGTCAGATACGCAGTATTTT.

This clone was seen a single time. This rearrangement joins TRBV7-6 to TRBJ2-3, with TRBD2 identical over 14 bases. Germline lookup yields CDR1 SGHVS and CDR2 FNYEAQ. CDR3 length: 20 amino acids. The V and J ends lost 1 base and 3 bases, in that order; junction bases with no gene match: 12. Written as DNA, the CDR3 is TGTGCCAGCAGCTTAGGGGGGGGACTAGCGGGAGTCTGGAGGACAGATACGCAGTATTTT. This gives the protein CASSLGGGLAGVWRTDTQYF.